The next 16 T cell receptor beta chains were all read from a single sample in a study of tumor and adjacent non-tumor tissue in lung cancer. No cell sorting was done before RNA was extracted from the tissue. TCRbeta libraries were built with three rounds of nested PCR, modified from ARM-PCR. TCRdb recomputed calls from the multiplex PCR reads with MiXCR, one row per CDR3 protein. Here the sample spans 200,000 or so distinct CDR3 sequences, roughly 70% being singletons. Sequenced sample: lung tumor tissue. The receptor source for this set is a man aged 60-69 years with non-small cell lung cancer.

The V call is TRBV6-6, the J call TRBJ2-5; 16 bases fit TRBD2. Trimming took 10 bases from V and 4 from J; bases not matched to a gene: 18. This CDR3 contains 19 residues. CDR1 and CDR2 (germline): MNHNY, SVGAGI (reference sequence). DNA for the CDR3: TGTGCCATCAATTCCCCCCACAGGGGGACTAGCGGGAGGGCAGAGACCCAGTACTTC. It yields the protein CAINSPHRGTSGRAETQYF.

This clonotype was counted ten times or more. Here the CDR3 reads CASKTDTGELFF. The CDR3 DNA sequence: TGCGCCAGCAAGACGGACACCGGGGAGCTGTTTTTT. The chain is built from TRBV10-1 and TRBJ2-2; unclear D gene. Deletions cut 7 bases from V and 3 bases from J, with 6 bases between. The germline CDR1 and CDR2 sequences are WNHNN and SYGVQD (reference sequence). The CDR3 contains 12 residues.

CDR3 sequence (DNA): TGTGCCAGCAGCTCCTGGACATGGGAGGGTTGGACCCTCCACTTT. Translated, it gives CASSSWTWEGWTLHF. V and J are TRBV7-8 and TRBJ1-6, with D perhaps TRBD1 (5 bases). V lost 4 bases, J lost 14 bases, and 21 bases lay in between. Germline CDR1 reads SGHVS; CDR2 reads FQNEAQ. CDR3 length: 15 residues.

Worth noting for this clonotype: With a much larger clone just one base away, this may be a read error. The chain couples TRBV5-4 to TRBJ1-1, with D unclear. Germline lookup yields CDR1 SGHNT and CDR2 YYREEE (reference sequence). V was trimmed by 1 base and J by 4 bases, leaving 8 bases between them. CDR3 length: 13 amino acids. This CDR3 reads CASSLRQTTEAFF. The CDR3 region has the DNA TGTGCCAGCAGCTTGAGGCAGACCACTGAAGCTTTCTTT. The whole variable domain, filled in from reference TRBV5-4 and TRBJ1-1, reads ETGVTQSPTHLIKTRGQQVTLRCSSQSGHNTVSWYQQALGQGPQFIFQYYREEENGRGNFPPRFSGLQFPNYSSELNVNALELDDSALYLCASSLRQTTEAFFGQGTRLTVV.

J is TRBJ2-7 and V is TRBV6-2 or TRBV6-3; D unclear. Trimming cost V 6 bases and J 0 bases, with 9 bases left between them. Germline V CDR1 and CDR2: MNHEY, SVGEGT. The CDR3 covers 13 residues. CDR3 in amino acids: CASRSGNSYEQYF. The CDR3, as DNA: TGTGCCAGCAGATCAGGAAACTCCTACGAGCAGTACTTC.

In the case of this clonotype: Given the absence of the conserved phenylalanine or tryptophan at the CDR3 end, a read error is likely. The chain's CDR3 is CASSSTGEETQYI. Written as DNA, the CDR3 is TGTGCCAGCAGCTCTACAGGAGAAGAGACCCAGTACATA. The chain couples TRBV11-2 to TRBJ2-5; D perhaps matches TRBD1 (5 bases). V dropped 4 bases and J dropped 3 bases, with 9 bases sitting between them. The CDR3 is 13 residues long. CDR1 and CDR2 from the germline V gene are SGHAT and FQNNGV.

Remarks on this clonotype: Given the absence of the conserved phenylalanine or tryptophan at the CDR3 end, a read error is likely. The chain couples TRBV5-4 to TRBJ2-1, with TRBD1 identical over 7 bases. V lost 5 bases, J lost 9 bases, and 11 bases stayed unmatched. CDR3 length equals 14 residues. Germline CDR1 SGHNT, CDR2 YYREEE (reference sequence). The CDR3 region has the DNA TGTGCCAGCAGTTCCCAAAGGGACAGTCCTGAGCAGTTCTCC. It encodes CASSSQRDSPEQFS.

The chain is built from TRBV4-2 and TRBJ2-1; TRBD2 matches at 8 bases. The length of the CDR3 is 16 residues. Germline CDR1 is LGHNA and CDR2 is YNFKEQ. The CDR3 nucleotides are TGTGTCAACAGCCAAGATCGGGGGGGCTCCTACAATGAGCAGTTCTTC. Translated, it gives CVNSQDRGGSYNEQFF.

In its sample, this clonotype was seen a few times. Written as DNA, the CDR3 is TGTGCCAGCAGCCCAGTGAAGCTCACGGGGTACTCCTACAATGAGCAGTTCTTC. Its protein product is CASSPVKLTGYSYNEQFF. The chain employs TRBV11-2 and TRBJ2-1, with D perhaps matching TRBD2 (5 bases). CDR1 is SGHAT, CDR2 FQNNGV, per germline. Trimming removed 5 bases from V and 0 bases from J, with 20 bases in between. The CDR3 covers 18 residues.

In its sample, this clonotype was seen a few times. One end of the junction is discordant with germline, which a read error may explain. CDR3 DNA: TGTGTCAGCAGTGATGGGGCGGGAGGGCCTAACGAGCAGTACTTC. It is translated as CVSSDGAGGPNEQYF. The chain has TRBV6-1 and TRBJ2-7; 9 bases map to TRBD2. Germline V lookup: CDR1 MNHNS, CDR2 SASEGT. The CDR3 has 15 residues.

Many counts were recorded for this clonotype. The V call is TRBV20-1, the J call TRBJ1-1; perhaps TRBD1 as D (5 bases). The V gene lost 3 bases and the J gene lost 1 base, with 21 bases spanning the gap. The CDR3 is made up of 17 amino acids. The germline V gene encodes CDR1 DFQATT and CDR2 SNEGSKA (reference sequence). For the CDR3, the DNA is TGCAGTGCTAGGGGGATTCTCGGCAGCGGGGGGAACACTGAAGCTTTCTTT. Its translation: CSARGILGSGGNTEAFF.

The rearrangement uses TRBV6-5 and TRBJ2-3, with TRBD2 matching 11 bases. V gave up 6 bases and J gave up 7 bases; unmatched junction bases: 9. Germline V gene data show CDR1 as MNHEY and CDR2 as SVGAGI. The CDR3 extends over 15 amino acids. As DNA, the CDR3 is TGTGCCAGCAGGAGCCGGCTAGCGGGGGGAAATACGCAGTATTTT. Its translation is CASRSRLAGGNTQYF.

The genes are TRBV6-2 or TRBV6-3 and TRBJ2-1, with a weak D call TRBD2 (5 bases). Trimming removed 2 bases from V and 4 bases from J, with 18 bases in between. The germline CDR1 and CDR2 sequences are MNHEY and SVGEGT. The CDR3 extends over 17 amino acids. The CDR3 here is CASSYPLVGATYNEQFF. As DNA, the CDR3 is TGTGCCAGCAGTTACCCTCTAGTGGGAGCTACTTACAATGAGCAGTTCTTC.

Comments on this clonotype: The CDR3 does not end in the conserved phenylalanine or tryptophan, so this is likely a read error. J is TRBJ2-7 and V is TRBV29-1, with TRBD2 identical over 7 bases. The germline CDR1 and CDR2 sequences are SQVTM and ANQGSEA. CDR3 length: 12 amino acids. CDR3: CSVGGGLYEQYY. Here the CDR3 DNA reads TGCAGTGTTGGGGGAGGGCTGTACGAGCAGTACTAC.

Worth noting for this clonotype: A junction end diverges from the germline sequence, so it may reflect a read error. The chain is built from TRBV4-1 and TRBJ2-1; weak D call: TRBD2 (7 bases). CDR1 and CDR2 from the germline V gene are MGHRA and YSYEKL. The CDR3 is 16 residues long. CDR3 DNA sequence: TGCGCCAGTAGCCAACGGGGGGCCGTGGGTCCCAATGAGCAGTTCTTC. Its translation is CASSQRGAVGPNEQFF.

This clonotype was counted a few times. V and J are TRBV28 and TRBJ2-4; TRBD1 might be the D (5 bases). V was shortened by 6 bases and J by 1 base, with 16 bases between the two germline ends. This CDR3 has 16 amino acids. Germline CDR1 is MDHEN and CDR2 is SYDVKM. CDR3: CASRRDSSGAKNIQYF. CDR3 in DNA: TGTGCCAGCAGGAGAGACTCTTCAGGGGCCAAAAACATTCAGTACTTC.